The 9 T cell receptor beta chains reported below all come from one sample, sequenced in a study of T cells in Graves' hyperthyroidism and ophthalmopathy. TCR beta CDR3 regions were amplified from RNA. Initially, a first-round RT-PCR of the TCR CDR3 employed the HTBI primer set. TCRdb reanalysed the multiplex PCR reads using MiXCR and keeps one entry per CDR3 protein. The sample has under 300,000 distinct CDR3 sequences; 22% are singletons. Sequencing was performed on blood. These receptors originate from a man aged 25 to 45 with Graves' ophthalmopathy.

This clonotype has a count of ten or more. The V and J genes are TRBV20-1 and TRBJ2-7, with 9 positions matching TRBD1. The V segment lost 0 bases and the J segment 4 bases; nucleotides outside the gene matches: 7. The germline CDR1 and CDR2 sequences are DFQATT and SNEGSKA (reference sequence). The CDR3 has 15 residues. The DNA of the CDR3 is TGCAGTGCTAGAGATACCGAGACAGGGGGTTACGAGCAGTACTTC. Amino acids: CSARDTETGGYEQYF.

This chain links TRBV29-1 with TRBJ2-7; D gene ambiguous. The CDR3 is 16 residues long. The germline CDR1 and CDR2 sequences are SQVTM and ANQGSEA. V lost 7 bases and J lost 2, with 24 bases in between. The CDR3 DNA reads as TGCAGCGCACTCATTCTGACATCGCCTCAACCCTACGAGCAGTACTTC. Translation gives CSALILTSPQPYEQYF.

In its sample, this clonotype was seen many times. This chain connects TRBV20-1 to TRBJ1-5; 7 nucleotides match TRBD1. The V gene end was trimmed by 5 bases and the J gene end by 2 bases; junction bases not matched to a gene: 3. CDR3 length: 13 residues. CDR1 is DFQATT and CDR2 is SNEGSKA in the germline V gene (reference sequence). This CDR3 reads CSAYTGGNQPQHF. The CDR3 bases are TGCAGTGCTTATACAGGGGGCAATCAGCCCCAGCATTTT.

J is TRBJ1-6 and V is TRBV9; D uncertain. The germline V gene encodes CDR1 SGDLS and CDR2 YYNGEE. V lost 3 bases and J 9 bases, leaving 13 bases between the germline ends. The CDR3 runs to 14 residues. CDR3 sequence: CASSATHLGSPLHF. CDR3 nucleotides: TGTGCCAGCAGCGCCACCCATCTGGGTTCACCCCTCCACTTT.

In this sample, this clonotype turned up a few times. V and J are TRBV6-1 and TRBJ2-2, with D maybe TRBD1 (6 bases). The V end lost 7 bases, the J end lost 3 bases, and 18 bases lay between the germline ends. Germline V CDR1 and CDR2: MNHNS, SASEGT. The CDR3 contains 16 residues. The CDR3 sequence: CASNPLGGRDTGELFF. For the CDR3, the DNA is TGTGCCAGCAACCCGCTAGGGGGTCGGGACACCGGGGAGCTGTTTTTT.

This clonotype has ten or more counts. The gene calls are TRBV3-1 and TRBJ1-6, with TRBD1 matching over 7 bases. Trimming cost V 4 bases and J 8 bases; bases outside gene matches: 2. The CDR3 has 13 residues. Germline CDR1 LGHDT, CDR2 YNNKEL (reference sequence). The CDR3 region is CASSRTGDSPLHF. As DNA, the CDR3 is TGTGCCAGCAGCCGTACAGGGGATTCACCCCTCCACTTT.

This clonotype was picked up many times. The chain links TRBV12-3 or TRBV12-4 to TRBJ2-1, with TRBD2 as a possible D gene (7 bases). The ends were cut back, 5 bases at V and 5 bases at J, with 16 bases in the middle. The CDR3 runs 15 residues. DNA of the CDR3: TGTGCCAGCAGTCTCGGGGGGCTACTAGACAATGAGCAGTTCTTC. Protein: CASSLGGLLDNEQFF.

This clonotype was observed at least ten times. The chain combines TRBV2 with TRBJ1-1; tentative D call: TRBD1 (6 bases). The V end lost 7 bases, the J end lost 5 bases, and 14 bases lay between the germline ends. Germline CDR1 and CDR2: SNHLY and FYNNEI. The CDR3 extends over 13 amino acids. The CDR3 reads CASTQGLGTEAFF. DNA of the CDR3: TGTGCCAGCACCCAGGGGCTCGGAACTGAAGCTTTCTTT.

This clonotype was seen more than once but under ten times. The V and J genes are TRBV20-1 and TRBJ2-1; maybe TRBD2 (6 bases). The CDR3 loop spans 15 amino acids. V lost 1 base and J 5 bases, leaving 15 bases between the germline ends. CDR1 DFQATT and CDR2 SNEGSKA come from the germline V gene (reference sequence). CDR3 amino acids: CSARAGDFTDNEQFF. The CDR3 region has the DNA TGCAGTGCTAGAGCCGGGGACTTTACAGACAATGAGCAGTTCTTC.